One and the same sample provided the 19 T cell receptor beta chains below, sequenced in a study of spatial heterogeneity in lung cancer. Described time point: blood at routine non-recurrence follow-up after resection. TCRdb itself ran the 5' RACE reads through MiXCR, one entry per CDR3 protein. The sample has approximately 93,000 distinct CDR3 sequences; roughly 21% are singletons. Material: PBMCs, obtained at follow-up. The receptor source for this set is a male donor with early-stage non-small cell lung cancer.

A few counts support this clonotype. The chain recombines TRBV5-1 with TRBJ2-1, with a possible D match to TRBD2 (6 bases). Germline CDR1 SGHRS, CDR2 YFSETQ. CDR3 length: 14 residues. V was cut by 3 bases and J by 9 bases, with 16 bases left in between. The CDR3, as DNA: TGCGCCAGCAGCTCGGGGGACCCTCAGAGTGAGCAGTTCTTC. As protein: CASSSGDPQSEQFF.

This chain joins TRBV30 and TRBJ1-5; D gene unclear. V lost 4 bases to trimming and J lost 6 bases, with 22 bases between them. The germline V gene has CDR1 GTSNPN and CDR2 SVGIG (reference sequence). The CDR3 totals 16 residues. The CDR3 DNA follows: TGTGCCTGGACAATGGGTAATCAGAATAGTGGTCAGCCCCAGCATTTT. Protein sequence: CAWTMGNQNSGQPQHF.

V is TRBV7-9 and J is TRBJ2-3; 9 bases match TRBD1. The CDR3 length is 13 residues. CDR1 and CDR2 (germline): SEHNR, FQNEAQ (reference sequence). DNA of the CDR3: TGTGCGACCGTAGAGGGACAGGGAGATACGCAGTATTTT. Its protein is CATVEGQGDTQYF.

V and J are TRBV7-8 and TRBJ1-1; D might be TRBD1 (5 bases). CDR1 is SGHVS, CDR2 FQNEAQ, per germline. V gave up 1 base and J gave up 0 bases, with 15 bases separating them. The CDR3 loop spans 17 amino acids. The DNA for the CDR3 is TGTGCCAGCAGCTTAGGGGCCAGGGTAGGGATGAACACTGAAGCTTTCTTT. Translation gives CASSLGARVGMNTEAFF.

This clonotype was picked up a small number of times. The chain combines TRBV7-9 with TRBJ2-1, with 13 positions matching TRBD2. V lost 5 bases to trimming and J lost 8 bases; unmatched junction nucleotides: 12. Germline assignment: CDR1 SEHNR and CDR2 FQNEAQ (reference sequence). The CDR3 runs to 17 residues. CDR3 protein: CASSPPLGTSGTDEQFF. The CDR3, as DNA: TGTGCCAGCAGCCCACCACTTGGGACTAGCGGGACTGATGAGCAGTTCTTC.

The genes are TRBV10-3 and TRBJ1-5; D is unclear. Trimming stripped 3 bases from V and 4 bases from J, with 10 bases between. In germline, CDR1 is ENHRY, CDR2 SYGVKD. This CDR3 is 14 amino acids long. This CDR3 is CAISDGRQNQPQHF. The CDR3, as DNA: TGTGCCATCAGTGACGGACGGCAGAATCAGCCCCAGCATTTT.

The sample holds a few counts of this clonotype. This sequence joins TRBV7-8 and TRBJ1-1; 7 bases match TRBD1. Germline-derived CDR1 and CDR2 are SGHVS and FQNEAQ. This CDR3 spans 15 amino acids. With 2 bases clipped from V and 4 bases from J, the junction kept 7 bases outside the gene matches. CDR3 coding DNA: TGTGCCAGCAGCTTATATGACAGGGTGAGCACTGAAGCTTTCTTT. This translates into CASSLYDRVSTEAFF. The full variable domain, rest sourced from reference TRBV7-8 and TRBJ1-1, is GAGVSQSPRYKVAKRGQDVALRCDPISGHVSLFWYQQALGQGPEFLTYFQNEAQLDKSGLPSDRFFAERPEGSVSTLKIQRTQQEDSAVYLCASSLYDRVSTEAFFGQGTRLTVV.

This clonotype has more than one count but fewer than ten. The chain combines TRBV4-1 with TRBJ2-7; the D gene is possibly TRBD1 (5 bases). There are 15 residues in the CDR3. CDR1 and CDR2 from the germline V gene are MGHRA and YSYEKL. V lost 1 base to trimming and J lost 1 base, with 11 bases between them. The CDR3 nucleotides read TGCGCCAGCAGCCAAGTTGGGAAGGGGTCCTACGAGCAGTACTTC. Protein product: CASSQVGKGSYEQYF.

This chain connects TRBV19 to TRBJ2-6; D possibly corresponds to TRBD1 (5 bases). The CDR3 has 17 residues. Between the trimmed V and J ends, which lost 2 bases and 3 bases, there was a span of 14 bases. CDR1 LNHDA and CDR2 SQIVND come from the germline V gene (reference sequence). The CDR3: CASSITPPGNGANVLTF. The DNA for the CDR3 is TGTGCCAGTAGTATAACCCCCCCAGGGAATGGGGCCAACGTCCTGACTTTC.

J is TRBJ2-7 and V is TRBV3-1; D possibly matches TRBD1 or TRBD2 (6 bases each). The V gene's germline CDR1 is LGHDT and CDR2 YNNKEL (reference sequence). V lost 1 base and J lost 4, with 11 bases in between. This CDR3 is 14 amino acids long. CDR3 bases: TGTGCCAGCAGCCAAGCGGGGGCCCATTACGAGCAGTACTTC. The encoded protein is CASSQAGAHYEQYF.

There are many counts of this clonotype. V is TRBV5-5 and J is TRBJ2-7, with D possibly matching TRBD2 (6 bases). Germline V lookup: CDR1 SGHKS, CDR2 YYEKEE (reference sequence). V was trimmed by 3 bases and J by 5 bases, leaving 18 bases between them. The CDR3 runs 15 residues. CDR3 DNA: TGTGCCAGCAGCTCCGGGACTTTCGACCCTGACGAGCAGTACTTC. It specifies CASSSGTFDPDEQYF. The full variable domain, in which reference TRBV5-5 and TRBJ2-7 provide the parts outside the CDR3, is DAGVTQSPTHLIKTRGQQVTLRCSPISGHKSVSWYQQVLGQGPQFIFQYYEKEERGRGNFPDRFSARQFPNYSSELNVNALLLGDSALYLCASSSGTFDPDEQYFGPGTRLTVT.

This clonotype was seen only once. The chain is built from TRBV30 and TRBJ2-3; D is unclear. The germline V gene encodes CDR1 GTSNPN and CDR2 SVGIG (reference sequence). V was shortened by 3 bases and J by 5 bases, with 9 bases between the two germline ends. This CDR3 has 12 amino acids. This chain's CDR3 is CAWRTVGDTQYF. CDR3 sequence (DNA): TGTGCCTGGAGGACCGTGGGAGATACGCAGTATTTT. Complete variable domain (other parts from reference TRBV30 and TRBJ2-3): SQTIHQWPATLVQPVGSPLSLECTVEGTSNPNLYWYRQAAGRGLQLLFYSVGIGQISSEVPQNLSASRPQDRQFILSSKKLLLSDSGFYLCAWRTVGDTQYFGPGTRLTVL.

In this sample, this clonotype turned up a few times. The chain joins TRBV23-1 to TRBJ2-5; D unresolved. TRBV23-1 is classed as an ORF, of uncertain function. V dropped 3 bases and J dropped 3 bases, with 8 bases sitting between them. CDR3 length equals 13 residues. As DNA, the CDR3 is TGCGCCAGCAGTCAGGAGATAGAAGAGACCCAGTACTTC. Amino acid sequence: CASSQEIEETQYF.

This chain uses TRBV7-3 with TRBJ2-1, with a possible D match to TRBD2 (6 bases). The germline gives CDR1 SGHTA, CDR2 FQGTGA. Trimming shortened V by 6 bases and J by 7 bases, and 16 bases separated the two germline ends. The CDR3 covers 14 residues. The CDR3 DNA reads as TGTGCCAGCAGTCTCCTGACTAGATCAAATGAGCAGTTCTTC. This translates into CASSLLTRSNEQFF.

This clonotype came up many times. CDR3 sequence reads: CATQAGANTGELFF. The CDR3 DNA follows: TGTGCCACCCAAGCGGGGGCGAACACCGGGGAGCTGTTTTTT. V gene TRBV10-3 combines with J gene TRBJ2-2; TRBD2 agrees at 8 bases. V lost 10 bases, J lost 0 bases, and 4 bases stayed unmatched. CDR3 length equals 14 residues. The V gene's germline CDR1 is ENHRY and CDR2 SYGVKD.

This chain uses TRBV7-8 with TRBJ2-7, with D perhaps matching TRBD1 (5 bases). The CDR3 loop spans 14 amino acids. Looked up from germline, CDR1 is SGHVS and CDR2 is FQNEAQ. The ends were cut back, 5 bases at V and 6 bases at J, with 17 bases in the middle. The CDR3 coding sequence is TGTGCCAGCAGCCTGACAGTTGTAACGGGCGAGCAGTACTTC. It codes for CASSLTVVTGEQYF. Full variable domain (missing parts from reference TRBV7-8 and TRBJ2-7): GAGVSQSPRYKVAKRGQDVALRCDPISGHVSLFWYQQALGQGPEFLTYFQNEAQLDKSGLPSDRFFAERPEGSVSTLKIQRTQQEDSAVYLCASSLTVVTGEQYFGPGTRLTVT.

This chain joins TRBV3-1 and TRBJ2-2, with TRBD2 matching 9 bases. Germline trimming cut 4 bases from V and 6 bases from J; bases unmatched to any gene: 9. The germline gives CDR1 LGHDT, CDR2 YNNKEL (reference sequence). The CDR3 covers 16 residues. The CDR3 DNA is TGTGCCAGCAGCCCGATGGGTAGCGGGAGCTCCGGGGAGCTGTTTTTT. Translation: CASSPMGSGSSGELFF.

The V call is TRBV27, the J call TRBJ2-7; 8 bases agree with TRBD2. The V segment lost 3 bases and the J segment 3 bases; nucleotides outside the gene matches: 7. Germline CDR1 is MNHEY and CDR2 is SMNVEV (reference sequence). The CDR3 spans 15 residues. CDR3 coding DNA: TGTGCCAGCAGTTTCCTCAAGGGACTAGTCTACGAGCAGTACTTC. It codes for CASSFLKGLVYEQYF.

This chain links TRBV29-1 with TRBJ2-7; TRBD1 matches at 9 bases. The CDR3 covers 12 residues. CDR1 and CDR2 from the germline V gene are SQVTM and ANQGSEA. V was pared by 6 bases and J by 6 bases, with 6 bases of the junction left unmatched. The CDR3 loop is CSVLGQGTEQYF. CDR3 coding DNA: TGCAGCGTATTGGGACAGGGCACCGAGCAGTACTTC.